The next 2 T cell receptor beta chains were all read from a single sample in a study of early T cells in non-severe SARS-CoV-2 infection. MiXCR, run by TCRdb on the 5' RACE reads, gives a single entry per CDR3 protein. The sample has about 31,000 distinct CDR3 sequences; roughly 5% are singletons. Sequencing was done on a sample of whole blood. Every receptor here comes from an adult who was a healthcare worker with PCR-confirmed SARS-CoV-2 infection or an uninfected control (not recorded which).

Many counts were recorded for this clonotype. J is TRBJ1-3 and V is TRBV7-2; 8 bases align to TRBD1. This CDR3 has 14 amino acids. Unmatched junction bases numbered 4, after V lost 2 bases and J lost 7 bases. Germline V gives CDR1 SGHTA, CDR2 FQGNSA. The CDR3 coding sequence is TGTGCCAGCAGCTTAACAGGGGGAGGGAACACCATATATTTT. As protein: CASSLTGGGNTIYF.

CDR3 coding DNA: TGCGCCAGCAGCGACGGACGGCTCTCTGGAAACACCATATATTTT. Protein sequence: CASSDGRLSGNTIYF. V and J are TRBV5-1 and TRBJ1-3; unclear D gene. V was pared by 4 bases and J by 0 bases, with 11 bases between. The germline V gene has CDR1 SGHRS and CDR2 YFSETQ. This CDR3 has 15 residues.